This record looks at one T cell receptor (beta chain) sequence and its context. Some clones are missing from TCRdb's copy, which holds only in-frame ones; the method was immunoSEQ multiplex PCR. The data show 25,000 or so clones, 86% seen once. The sample belongs to a study of T cells after posttransplantation cyclophosphamide. This CDR3 spans 13 amino acids. CDR1 is SGHRS and CDR2 is YFSETQ in the germline V gene. The V and J ends lost 4 bases and 9 bases, in that order; junction bases with no gene match: 5. The sequencing sample was made of PBMCs. The chain employs TRBV5-1 and TRBJ1-2, with 11 bases lining up with TRBD1. This receptor was obtained from a woman aged 60 to 75 with a blood cancer, CMV-positive, and with a related stem cell donor. The CDR3 DNA follows: TGCGCCAGCAGCCTGGACAGGGGGCAAAGCTACACCTTC. This encodes CASSLDRGQSYTF.